The 8 T cell receptor beta chains below all came from one sample that was sequenced in a study of memory CD4+ T cells and cytomegalovirus serostatus (dated by TCRdb to between 2018 and 2021). The library was obtained by the immunoSEQ multiplex PCR assay. What TCRdb holds here is the immuneACCESS table cut down to in-frame rearrangements. Part of the clones is not present; checked against another copy, under half of the missing clones reflect an unresolved V gene, and the others are unexplained. Counted in this sample were 50,000 to 75,000 clones; around four fifths of them appeared once. Of the sample, nearly 0.9% falls within the top ten clones. Single viable CD3+CD4+CD8-CD45RO+ cells were sorted as memory CD4+ T cells on a FACSAria II. Sequencing was done on a sample of memory CD4+ T cells from blood. Receptors originate from an adult in good health and CMV-seronegative.

This clone was recorded a few times. The chain uses TRBV9 and TRBJ2-3, with TRBD2 matching over 12 bases. The CDR3 runs to 16 residues. The trim removed 3 bases at V and 2 bases at J, leaving 4 bases unmatched. CDR1 SGDLS and CDR2 YYNGEE come from the germline V gene. The CDR3 here is CASSGRLAGATDTQYF. CDR3 nucleotide sequence: TGTGCCAGCAGCGGACGACTAGCGGGGGCCACAGATACGCAGTATTTT.

V usage is TRBV5-1 and J usage is TRBJ2-1; possible D gene TRBD1, 6 bases. This CDR3 has 14 residues. The germline gives CDR1 SGHRS, CDR2 YFSETQ. Deletions cut 3 bases from V and 8 bases from J, with 15 bases between. CDR3 coding DNA: TGCGCCAGCAGCTATCTCATTGGGGGCCATGAGCAGTTCTTC. It yields the protein CASSYLIGGHEQFF. Based on the CDR3 plus reference TRBV5-1 and TRBJ2-1, the full variable domain is KAGVTQTPRYLIKTRGQQVTLSCSPISGHRSVSWYQQTPGQGLQFLFEYFSETQRNKGNFPGRFSGRQFSNSRSEMNVSTLELGDSALYLCASSYLIGGHEQFFGPGTRLTVL.

Only one count was recorded for this clone. The V call is TRBV30, the J call TRBJ1-5; tentative D call: TRBD1 (5 bases). The CDR3 totals 14 residues. Trimming took off 3 bases at V and 3 bases at J, with 12 bases between the two ends. Per germline, CDR1 GTSNPN and CDR2 SVGIG (reference sequence). The CDR3 reads CAWRGATFNQPQHF. The CDR3 DNA reads TGTGCCTGGAGAGGGGCGACCTTCAATCAGCCCCAGCATTTT.

CDR3 bases: TGCAGCGTTGGGACAGGGGTAGGGCAGCCCCAGCATTTT. Protein: CSVGTGVGQPQHF. The rearrangement links TRBV29-1 to TRBJ1-5; 9 nucleotides agree with TRBD1. CDR3 length: 13 residues. Germline V gene sequence: CDR1 SQVTM, CDR2 ANQGSEA. Losses at the gene ends were 4 bases for V and 7 bases for J; bases not matched to a gene: 5. The complete variable domain, with remaining parts taken from reference TRBV29-1 and TRBJ1-5, reads SAVISQKPSRDICQRGTSLTIQCQVDSQVTMMFWYRQQPGQSLTLIATANQGSEATYESGFVIDKFPISRPNLTFSTLTVSNMSPEDSSIYLCSVGTGVGQPQHFGDGTRLSIL.

Concerning this clone: At one end, the junction sequence differs from germline, possibly due to a read error. The chain couples TRBV5-1 to TRBJ2-1; a weak D match, TRBD2 (6 bases). The CDR3 sequence is 15 residues long. Germline values: CDR1 SGHRS, CDR2 YFSETQ. The CDR3 DNA is TGCGCCAGCAGTTTGGGCGGGATATACTACAATGAGCAGTTCTTC. Translated: CASSLGGIYYNEQFF.

Concerning this clone: Other nucleotide sequences in the sample specify the same CDR3. The chain is built from TRBV18 and TRBJ1-2; 8 bases fit TRBD1. CDR3 length equals 13 residues. J was trimmed by 8 bases and V by 0 bases; bases with no gene match: 2. CDR1 KGHSH and CDR2 LQKENI come from the germline V gene. CDR3 coding DNA: TGTGCCAGCTCACCACCGACAGGGGACGGCTACACCTTC. It translates to CASSPPTGDGYTF.

The chain is built from TRBV5-4 and TRBJ1-5, with D possibly matching TRBD1 (5 bases). The germline V and J ends were trimmed by 4 bases and 6 bases, with 14 bases remaining between them. CDR1 and CDR2 from the germline V gene are SGHNT and YYREEE (reference sequence). There are 14 residues in the CDR3. As DNA, the CDR3 is TGTGCCAGCAGCCGGGACGGCGGGGGTCAGCCCCAGCATTTT. Translation gives CASSRDGGGQPQHF.

The rearrangement uses TRBV19 and TRBJ1-2; 12 bases are shared with TRBD1. The CDR3 is 15 residues long. Germline loops: CDR1 LNHDA, CDR2 SQIVND (reference sequence). Trimming at V came to 8 bases and at J to 4 bases, leaving 8 bases not matched to a gene. This CDR3 is CASSDLGQGAYGYTF. The CDR3 DNA follows: TGTGCCAGTTCAGATTTGGGACAGGGGGCCTATGGCTACACCTTC.